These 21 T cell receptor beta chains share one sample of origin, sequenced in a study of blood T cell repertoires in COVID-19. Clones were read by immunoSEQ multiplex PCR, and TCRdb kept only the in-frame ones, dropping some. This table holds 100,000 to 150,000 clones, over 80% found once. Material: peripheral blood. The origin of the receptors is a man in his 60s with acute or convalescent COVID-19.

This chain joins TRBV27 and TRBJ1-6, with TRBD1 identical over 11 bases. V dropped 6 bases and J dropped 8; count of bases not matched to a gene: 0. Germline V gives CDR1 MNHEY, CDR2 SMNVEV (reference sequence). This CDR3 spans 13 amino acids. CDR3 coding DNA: TGTGCCAGCAGGGGACAGGGGGATTCACCCCTCCACTTT. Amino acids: CASRGQGDSPLHF.

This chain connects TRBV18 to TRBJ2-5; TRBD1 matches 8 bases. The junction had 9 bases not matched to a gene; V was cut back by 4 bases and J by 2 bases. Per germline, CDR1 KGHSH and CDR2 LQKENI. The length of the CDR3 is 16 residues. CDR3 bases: TGTGCCAGCTCACGACAGGACAGGGTGTATCAAGAGACCCAGTACTTC. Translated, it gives CASSRQDRVYQETQYF.

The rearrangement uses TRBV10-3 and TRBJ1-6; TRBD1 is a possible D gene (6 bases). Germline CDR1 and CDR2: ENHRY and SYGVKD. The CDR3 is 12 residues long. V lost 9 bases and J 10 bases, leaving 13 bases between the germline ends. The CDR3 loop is CAISQGNSPLHF. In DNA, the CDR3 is TGTGCCATATCACAGGGCAACTCACCCCTCCACTTT.

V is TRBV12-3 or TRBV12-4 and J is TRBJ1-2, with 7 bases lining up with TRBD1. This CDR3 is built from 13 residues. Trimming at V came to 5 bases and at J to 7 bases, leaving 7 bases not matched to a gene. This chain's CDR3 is CASSRDRETGYTF. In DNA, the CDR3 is TGTGCCAGCAGTCGCGACAGGGAAACTGGCTACACCTTC.

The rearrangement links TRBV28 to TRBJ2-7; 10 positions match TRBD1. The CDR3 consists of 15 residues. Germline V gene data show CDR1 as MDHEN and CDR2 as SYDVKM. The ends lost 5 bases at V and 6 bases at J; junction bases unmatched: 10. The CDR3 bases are TGTGCCAGCAGTCCCCGGACAGGGGGGTTTAGCGAGCAGTACTTC. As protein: CASSPRTGGFSEQYF.

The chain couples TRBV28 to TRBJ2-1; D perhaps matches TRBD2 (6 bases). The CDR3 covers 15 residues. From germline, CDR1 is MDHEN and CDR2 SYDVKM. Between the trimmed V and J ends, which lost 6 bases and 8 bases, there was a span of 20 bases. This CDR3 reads CASSRDFPRPDEQFF. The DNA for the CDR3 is TGTGCCAGCAGCCGGGACTTCCCCCGCCCCGATGAGCAGTTCTTC.

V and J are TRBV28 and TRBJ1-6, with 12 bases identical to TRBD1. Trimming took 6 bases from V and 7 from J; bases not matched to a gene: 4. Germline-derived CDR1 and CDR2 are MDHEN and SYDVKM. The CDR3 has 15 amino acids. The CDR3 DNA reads TGTGCCAGCAGCCGAGGGACAGGGGGCAATTCACCCCTCCACTTT. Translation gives CASSRGTGGNSPLHF.

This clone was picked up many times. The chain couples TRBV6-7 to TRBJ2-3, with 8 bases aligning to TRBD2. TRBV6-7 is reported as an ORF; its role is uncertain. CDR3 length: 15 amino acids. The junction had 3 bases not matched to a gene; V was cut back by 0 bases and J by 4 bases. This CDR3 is CASSYSGTSSDTQYF. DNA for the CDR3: TGTGCCAGCAGTTACTCGGGGACTAGTTCAGATACGCAGTATTTT.

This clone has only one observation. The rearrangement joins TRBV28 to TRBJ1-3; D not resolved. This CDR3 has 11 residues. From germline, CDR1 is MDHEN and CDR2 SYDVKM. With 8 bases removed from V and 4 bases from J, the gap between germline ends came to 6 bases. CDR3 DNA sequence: TGTGCCAGCTTGCAGGGAAACACCATATATTTT. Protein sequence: CASLQGNTIYF.

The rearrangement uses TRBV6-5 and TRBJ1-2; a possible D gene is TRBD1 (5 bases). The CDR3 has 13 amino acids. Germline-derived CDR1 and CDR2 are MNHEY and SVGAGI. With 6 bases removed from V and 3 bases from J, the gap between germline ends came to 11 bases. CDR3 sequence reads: CASRTTAYYGYTF. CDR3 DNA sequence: TGTGCCAGCAGAACGACAGCCTACTATGGCTACACCTTC.

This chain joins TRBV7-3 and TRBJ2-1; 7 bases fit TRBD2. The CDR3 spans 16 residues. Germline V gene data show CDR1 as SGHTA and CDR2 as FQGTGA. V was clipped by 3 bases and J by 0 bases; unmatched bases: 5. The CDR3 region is CASSFASGGSYNEQFF. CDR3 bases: TGTGCCAGCAGCTTCGCTAGCGGAGGCTCCTACAATGAGCAGTTCTTC. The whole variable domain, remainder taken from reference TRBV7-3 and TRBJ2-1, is GAGVSQTPSNKVTEKGKYVELRCDPISGHTALYWYRQSLGQGPEFLIYFQGTGAADDSGLPNDRFFAVRPEGSVSTLKIQRTERGDSAVYLCASSFASGGSYNEQFFGPGTRLTVL.

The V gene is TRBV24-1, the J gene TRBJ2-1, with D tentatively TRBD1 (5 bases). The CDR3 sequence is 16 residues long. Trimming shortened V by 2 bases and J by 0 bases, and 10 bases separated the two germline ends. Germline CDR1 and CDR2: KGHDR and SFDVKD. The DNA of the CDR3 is TGTGCCACCAGTGATTGGGGCACGAGCTCCTACAATGAGCAGTTCTTC. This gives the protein CATSDWGTSSYNEQFF.

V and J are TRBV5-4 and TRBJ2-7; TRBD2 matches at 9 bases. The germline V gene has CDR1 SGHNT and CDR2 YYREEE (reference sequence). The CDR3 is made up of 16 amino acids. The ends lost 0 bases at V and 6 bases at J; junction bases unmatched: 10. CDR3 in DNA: TGTGCCAGCAGCTTGGGCTTGATGGCGGGAGGGTCCGAGCAGTACTTC. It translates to CASSLGLMAGGSEQYF. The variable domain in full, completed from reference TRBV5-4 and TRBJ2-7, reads ETGVTQSPTHLIKTRGQQVTLRCSSQSGHNTVSWYQQALGQGPQFIFQYYREEENGRGNFPPRFSGLQFPNYSSELNVNALELDDSALYLCASSLGLMAGGSEQYFGPGTRLTVT.

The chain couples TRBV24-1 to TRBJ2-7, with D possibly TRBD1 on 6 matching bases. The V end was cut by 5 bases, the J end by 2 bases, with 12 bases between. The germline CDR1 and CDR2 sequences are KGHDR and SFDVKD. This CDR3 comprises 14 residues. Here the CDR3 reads CATSAGTPTYEQYF. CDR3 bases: TGTGCCACCAGTGCCGGGACACCTACCTACGAGCAGTACTTC.

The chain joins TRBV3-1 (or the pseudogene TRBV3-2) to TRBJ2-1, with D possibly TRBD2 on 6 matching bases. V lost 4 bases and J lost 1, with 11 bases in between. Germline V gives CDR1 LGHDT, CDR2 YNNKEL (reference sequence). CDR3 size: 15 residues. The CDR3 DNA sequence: TGTGCCAGCAGCCGATTGCGGGAATCCTACAATGAGCAGTTCTTC. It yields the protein CASSRLRESYNEQFF.

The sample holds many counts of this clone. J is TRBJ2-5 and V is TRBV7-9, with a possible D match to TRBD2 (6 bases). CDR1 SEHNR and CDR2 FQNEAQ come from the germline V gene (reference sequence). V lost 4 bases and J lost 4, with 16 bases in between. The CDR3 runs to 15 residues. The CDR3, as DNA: TGTGCCAGCAGCTGGTTAGCGGAGGGTTTAGAGACCCAGTACTTC. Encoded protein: CASSWLAEGLETQYF.

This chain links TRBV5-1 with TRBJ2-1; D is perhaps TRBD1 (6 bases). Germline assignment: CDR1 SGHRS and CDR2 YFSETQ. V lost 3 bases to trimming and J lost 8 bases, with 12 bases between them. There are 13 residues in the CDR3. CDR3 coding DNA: TGCGCCAGCAGCTGGGACACTGGCGATGAGCAGTTCTTC. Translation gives CASSWDTGDEQFF.

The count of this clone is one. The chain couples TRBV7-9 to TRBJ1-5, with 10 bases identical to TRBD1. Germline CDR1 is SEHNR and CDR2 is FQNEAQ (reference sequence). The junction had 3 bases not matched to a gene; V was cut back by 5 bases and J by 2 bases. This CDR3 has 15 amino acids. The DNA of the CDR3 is TGTGCCAGCAGCCTCGGGACAGGGGGCAATCAGCCCCAGCATTTT. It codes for CASSLGTGGNQPQHF.

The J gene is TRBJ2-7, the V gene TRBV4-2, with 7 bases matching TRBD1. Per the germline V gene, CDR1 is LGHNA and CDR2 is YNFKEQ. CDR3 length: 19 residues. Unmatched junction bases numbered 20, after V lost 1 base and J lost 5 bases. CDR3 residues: CASSQAIDTGVRGNNEQYF. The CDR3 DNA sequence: TGTGCCAGCAGCCAAGCCATAGACACAGGGGTGAGGGGTAACAACGAGCAGTACTTC.

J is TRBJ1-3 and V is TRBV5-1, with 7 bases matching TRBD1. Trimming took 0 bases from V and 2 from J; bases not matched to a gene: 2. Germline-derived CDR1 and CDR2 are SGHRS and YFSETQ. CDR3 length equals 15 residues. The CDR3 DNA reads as TGCGCCAGCAGCTTGGTTGGGACAGCTGGAAACACCATATATTTT. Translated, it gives CASSLVGTAGNTIYF.

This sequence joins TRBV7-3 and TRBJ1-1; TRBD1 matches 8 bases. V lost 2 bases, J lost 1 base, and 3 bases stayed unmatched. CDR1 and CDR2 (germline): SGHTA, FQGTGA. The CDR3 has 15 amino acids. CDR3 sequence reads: CASSLGGQGNTEAFF. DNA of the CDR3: TGTGCCAGCAGCTTAGGAGGACAGGGGAACACTGAAGCTTTCTTT.